This TCR beta chain is drawn from a study of molecular identifiers for immune sequencing clone quantification. On the study more broadly: Replicate RNA from 20,000 or 100,000 naive CD8 T cells formed five aliquots; four were sequenced. Regarding the study as a whole: Barcode sharing among identical TCR molecules could make large clones appear smaller. Investigators reportedly could detect spiked Jurkat TCR RNA from one cell among around 900,000 naive cells.

Remarks on this clonotype: Its antigen is not identified.

Previously described methods and listed TCR primers were employed for the bulk TCR libraries. TCRdb called the PCR reads again in MiXCR, with one record for every CDR3 protein. The table has a few hundred thousand distinct CDR3 sequences, about a fifth seen once. Sequenced: naive CD8+ T cells from blood, with Jurkat cell RNA spiked in. Specified subset: FACS-sorted CD8+CD4-CCR7+CD45RA+ naive T cells. The clonotype originates from a human donor in good health. Some libraries in this study had Jurkat cell RNA spiked in.

The DNA of the CDR3 is TGCAGCCTTCTTGGGTTACCGGGACAGGGGAACACTGAAGCTTTCTTT. Its protein product is CSLLGLPGQGNTEAFF. The V call is TRBV29-1, the J call TRBJ1-1; 9 bases map to TRBD1. The length of the CDR3 is 16 residues. Germline lookup yields CDR1 SQVTM and CDR2 ANQGSEA. V dropped 8 bases and J dropped 1; count of bases not matched to a gene: 14.